The 20 T cell receptor beta chains listed next were all sequenced from one sample in a study of cytomegalovirus exposure and HLA in healthy donors. Amplification used 60 Vbeta primers and 13 Jbeta primers. Method: immunoSEQ multiplex PCR; TCRdb's copy keeps in-frame clones and lacks some. The sample records 95,000 to 120,000 clones, 70% to 85% being singletons. Sequenced material: PBMCs. The receptor set was obtained from a woman under 30 in good health and CMV-seronegative.

The chain recombines TRBV7-2 with TRBJ2-1, with TRBD2 matching 9 bases. The CDR3 totals 16 residues. The germline gives CDR1 SGHTA, CDR2 FQGNSA. Trimming at V came to 5 bases and at J to 3 bases, leaving 8 bases not matched to a gene. CDR3 in DNA: TGTGCCAGCAGCCCTAGGCCTAGCGGGAACTACAATGAGCAGTTCTTC. Encoded protein: CASSPRPSGNYNEQFF. The variable domain in full, completed from reference TRBV7-2 and TRBJ2-1, reads GAGVSQSPSNKVTEKGKDVELRCDPISGHTALYWYRQSLGQGLEFLIYFQGNSAPDKSGLPSDRFSAERTGGSVSTLTIQRTQQEDSAVYLCASSPRPSGNYNEQFFGPGTRLTVL.

This clone showed up just once. This sequence joins TRBV7-6 and TRBJ2-1; the D gene is possibly TRBD2 (6 bases). V lost 8 bases and J lost 6, with 14 bases in between. There are 13 residues in the CDR3. Germline values: CDR1 SGHVS, CDR2 FNYEAQ. CDR3 DNA: TGTGCCAGCGGGACGGGGGTAATCAATGAGCAGTTCTTC. This sequence encodes CASGTGVINEQFF.

In this sample, this clone turned up many times. This rearrangement joins TRBV28 to TRBJ1-2; TRBD1 might be the D (5 bases). There are 13 residues in the CDR3. Trimming took off 6 bases at V and 4 bases at J, with 12 bases between the two ends. CDR1 and CDR2 from the germline V gene are MDHEN and SYDVKM. CDR3 coding DNA: TGTGCCAGCAGCCCAGGGTCCGGCTATGGCTACACCTTC. Residues: CASSPGSGYGYTF.

The CDR3 loop is CASSKPVAGGQETQYF. CDR3 DNA sequence: TGTGCCAGCAGCAAACCAGTAGCGGGGGGGCAAGAGACCCAGTACTTC. The gene calls are TRBV11-3 and TRBJ2-5, with 11 nucleotides matching TRBD2. The germline gives CDR1 SGHNT, CDR2 YENEEA. V lost 5 bases and J lost 2; bases outside the gene matches: 7. The CDR3 runs 16 residues.

This clone was seen a few times. CDR3 sequence (DNA): TGTGCCAGCAGTGAAGCGATAGGGAGCGGCACAGATACGCAGTATTTT. It yields the protein CASSEAIGSGTDTQYF. The V gene is TRBV6-1, the J gene TRBJ2-3; TRBD2 might be the D (5 bases). The CDR3 contains 16 residues. The germline V gene has CDR1 MNHNS and CDR2 SASEGT. V shed 0 bases and J shed 1 base, with 11 bases lying between them.

The table lists this clone with a few counts. CDR3 in DNA: TGTGCCAGCAGTGAGACAGGGGAATCACCCCTCCACTTT. It encodes CASSETGESPLHF. The gene calls are TRBV6-1 and TRBJ1-6; TRBD1 aligns across 8 bases. This CDR3 has 13 amino acids. Germline V gene sequence: CDR1 MNHNS, CDR2 SASEGT. Trimming removed 3 bases from V and 10 bases from J; junction bases left unmatched: 2.

The V call is TRBV11-3, the J call TRBJ1-4; D ambiguous. V gave up 0 bases and J gave up 7 bases, with 9 bases separating them. In germline, CDR1 is SGHNT, CDR2 YENEEA. This CDR3 is 14 amino acids long. CDR3 amino acids: CASSLEGGSEKLFF. CDR3 nucleotide sequence: TGTGCCAGCAGCTTAGAAGGAGGGTCTGAAAAACTGTTTTTT.

The V call is TRBV6-1, the J call TRBJ2-3, with no clear D. Germline assignment: CDR1 MNHNS and CDR2 SASEGT. The CDR3 spans 15 residues. V was pared by 3 bases and J by 0 bases, with 10 bases between. The DNA of the CDR3 is TGTGCCAGCAGTGATTCAGGAACAAGCACAGATACGCAGTATTTT. Translating gives CASSDSGTSTDTQYF.

The chain joins TRBV11-2 to TRBJ1-1, with 8 bases that match TRBD1. The germline V gene has CDR1 SGHAT and CDR2 FQNNGV. The CDR3 has 12 residues. The V gene end was trimmed by 8 bases and the J gene end by 3 bases; junction bases not matched to a gene: 2. DNA of the CDR3: TGTGCCAGCGGACAGGGATACACTGAAGCTTTCTTT. Translation gives CASGQGYTEAFF.

This sequence joins TRBV7-9 and TRBJ2-5, with 9 nucleotides matching TRBD2. V lost 3 bases, J lost 5 bases, and 4 bases stayed unmatched. Germline CDR1 and CDR2: SEHNR and FQNEAQ (reference sequence). The CDR3 length is 14 residues. CDR3 bases: TGTGCCAGCAGCTTTAGCGGGAGTAGGGAGACCCAGTACTTC. As protein: CASSFSGSRETQYF.

The rearrangement joins TRBV11-2 to TRBJ2-2; 9 positions agree with TRBD2. This CDR3 spans 17 amino acids. Germline V lookup: CDR1 SGHAT, CDR2 FQNNGV. J lost 7 bases, V lost 6 bases, and 15 bases had no gene match. CDR3 sequence: CASSTRPGTSLDGELFF. The CDR3 nucleotides are TGTGCCAGCAGTACCCGACCCGGGACTAGCCTTGACGGGGAGCTGTTTTTT.

This clone was seen a handful of times. This rearrangement joins TRBV6-6 to TRBJ1-1; 7 bases match TRBD1. Trimming took 5 bases from V and 1 from J; bases not matched to a gene: 1. CDR1 and CDR2 from the germline V gene are MNHNY and SVGAGI (reference sequence). CDR3 length: 13 residues. Here the CDR3 DNA reads TGTGCCAGCAGTACAGGGGAGAACACTGAAGCTTTCTTT. It yields the protein CASSTGENTEAFF.

This clone was seen once. The chain recombines TRBV7-6 with TRBJ2-5; 7 nucleotides line up with TRBD1. This CDR3 is built from 17 residues. The V gene's germline CDR1 is SGHVS and CDR2 FNYEAQ. The V gene end was trimmed by 1 base and the J gene end by 4 bases; junction bases not matched to a gene: 12. The CDR3 reads CASSLGRQGWGRETQYF. Written as DNA, the CDR3 is TGTGCCAGCAGCTTAGGGAGACAGGGTTGGGGACGAGAGACCCAGTACTTC.

V gene TRBV5-1 combines with J gene TRBJ1-1; 8 nucleotides line up with TRBD1. Germline V gene sequence: CDR1 SGHRS, CDR2 YFSETQ. The ends lost 4 bases at V and 2 bases at J; junction bases unmatched: 1. The CDR3 runs to 13 residues. The CDR3 region has the DNA TGCGCCAGCAGCGGACAGGGTAACACTGAAGCTTTCTTT. This sequence encodes CASSGQGNTEAFF.

The CDR3 loop reads CATSRGGGRYGYTF. CDR3 in DNA: TGTGCCACCAGCAGAGGGGGGGGACGATATGGCTACACCTTC. V and J are TRBV15 and TRBJ1-2; possible D gene TRBD1, 5 bases. Between the trimmed V and J ends, which lost 1 base and 5 bases, there was a span of 11 bases. The V gene's germline CDR1 is LNHNV and CDR2 YYDKDF (reference sequence). CDR3 length equals 14 residues.

The chain joins TRBV30 to TRBJ2-2; possible D gene TRBD1, 6 bases. Germline assignment: CDR1 GTSNPN and CDR2 SVGIG (reference sequence). This CDR3 has 15 residues. The germline V and J ends were trimmed by 2 bases and 2 bases, with 12 bases remaining between them. The CDR3 region has the DNA TGTGCCTGGAGTATTGGGACACCCAACACCGGGGAGCTGTTTTTT. As protein: CAWSIGTPNTGELFF.

This chain uses TRBV11-3 with TRBJ2-2, with 11 bases matching TRBD2. This CDR3 spans 17 amino acids. Per germline, CDR1 SGHNT and CDR2 YENEEA. V trimming: 5 bases; J trimming: 0 bases; junction bases outside the gene matches: 5. The chain's CDR3 is CASSPRLAGTNTGELFF. The CDR3 region has the DNA TGTGCCAGCAGCCCGAGACTAGCGGGGACGAACACCGGGGAGCTGTTTTTT.

The chain has TRBV19 and TRBJ1-1, with 10 bases that match TRBD1. Germline-derived CDR1 and CDR2 are LNHDA and SQIVND (reference sequence). This CDR3 is built from 17 residues. J was trimmed by 0 bases and V by 3 bases; bases with no gene match: 7. The CDR3 sequence: CASSIGGTGVMNTEAFF. CDR3 in DNA: TGTGCCAGTAGTATTGGAGGGACAGGGGTCATGAACACTGAAGCTTTCTTT. Combining the CDR3 with reference TRBV19 and TRBJ1-1 gives the whole variable domain DGGITQSPKYLFRKEGQNVTLSCEQNLNHDAMYWYRQDPGQGLRLIYYSQIVNDFQKGDIAEGYSVSREKKESFPLTVTSAQKNPTAFYLCASSIGGTGVMNTEAFFGQGTRLTVV.

The genes are TRBV11-2 and TRBJ2-7; perhaps TRBD2 as D (5 bases). Between the trimmed V and J ends, which lost 2 bases and 3 bases, there was a span of 11 bases. This CDR3 is 14 amino acids long. Germline loops: CDR1 SGHAT, CDR2 FQNNGV. Here the CDR3 DNA reads TGTGCCAGCAGCTTACAGCCTAGCAGCTACGAGCAGTACTTC. Protein: CASSLQPSSYEQYF.

J is TRBJ2-1 and V is TRBV2, with 7 bases that match TRBD1. CDR1 SNHLY and CDR2 FYNNEI come from the germline V gene. The J segment lost 10 bases and the V segment lost 7 bases, leaving 13 bases of the junction unmatched. This CDR3 has 14 residues. CDR3 in amino acids: CASTKGQAAREQFF. Written as DNA, the CDR3 is TGTGCCAGCACGAAAGGACAGGCAGCTAGGGAGCAGTTCTTC.